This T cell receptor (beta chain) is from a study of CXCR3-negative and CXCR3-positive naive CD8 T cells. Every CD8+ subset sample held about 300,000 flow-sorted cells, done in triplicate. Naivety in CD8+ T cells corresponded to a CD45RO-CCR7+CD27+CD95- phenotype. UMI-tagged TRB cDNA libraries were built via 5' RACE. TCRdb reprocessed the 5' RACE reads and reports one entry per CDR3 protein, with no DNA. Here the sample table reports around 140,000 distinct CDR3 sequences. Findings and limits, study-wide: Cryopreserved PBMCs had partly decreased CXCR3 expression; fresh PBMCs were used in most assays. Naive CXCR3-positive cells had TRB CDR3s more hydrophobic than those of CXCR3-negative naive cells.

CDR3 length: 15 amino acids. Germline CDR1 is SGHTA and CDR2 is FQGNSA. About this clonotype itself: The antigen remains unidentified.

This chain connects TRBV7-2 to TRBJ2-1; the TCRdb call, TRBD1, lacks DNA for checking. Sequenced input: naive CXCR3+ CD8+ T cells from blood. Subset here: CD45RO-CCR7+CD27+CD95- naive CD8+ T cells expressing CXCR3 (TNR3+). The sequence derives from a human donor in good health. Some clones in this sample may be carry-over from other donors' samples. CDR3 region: CASSPLGQPYNEQFF.